These T cell receptor beta chains were read from a single sample in a study of CD8 T cells in Susac syndrome. TCRdb re-analysed the immunoSEQ multiplex PCR reads in MiXCR, keeping a single row per CDR3 protein. The table has about 120,000 distinct CDR3 sequences, over 90% seen once. The material sequenced was CD8+ T cells from PBMCs. These TCRs come from a human donor with Susac syndrome. Each CDR3 is given with its conserved first and last residue. The D gene is left open where the match is weak. Size is stated for part of the rows, as once, few or many counts, or as a class when the clone is expanded.

size | J | D | V | CDR3 | DNA
. | TRBJ2-3 | . | TRBV12-3/TRBV12-4 | CATDGVVGTDTQYF | TGTGCCACGGACGGGGTAGTGGGCACAGATACGCAGTATTTT
. | TRBJ1-2 | . | TRBV11-2 | CASSLAARGALGYTF | TGTGCCAGCAGCTTAGCTGCCCGGGGGGCGCTTGGCTACACCTTC
. | TRBJ1-2 | . | TRBV29-1 | CSVDRLGRDNYGYTF | TGCAGCGTTGACCGGCTGGGGCGGGATAACTATGGCTACACCTTC
. | TRBJ2-1 | . | TRBV2 | CASSVTVNEQFF | TGTGCCAGCAGTGTGACAGTCAATGAGCAGTTCTTC
. | TRBJ2-3 | . | TRBV7-2 | CASSARGSSTDTQYF | TGTGCCAGCAGCGCGAGAGGGAGCAGCACAGATACGCAGTATTTT
. | TRBJ2-3 | . | TRBV6-5 | CASGGSADTQYF | TGTGCCAGCGGGGGGAGTGCAGATACGCAGTATTTT
. | TRBJ2-1 | TRBD2 | TRBV4-3 | CASSQESAGYNEQFF | TGCGCCAGCAGCCAAGAGTCAGCGGGGTACAATGAGCAGTTCTTC
. | TRBJ1-2 | . | TRBV29-1 | CSVEDPGRGYTF | TGCAGCGTTGAAGATCCCGGGAGGGGCTACACCTTC
. | TRBJ2-5 | TRBD2 | TRBV12-5 | CASGLVNGGLAEETQYF | TGTGCTAGTGGTTTGGTAAATGGGGGACTAGCGGAAGAGACCCAGTACTTC
. | TRBJ1-6 | TRBD1 | TRBV7-2 | CASSSSTGRTGSPLHF | TGTGCCAGCAGTTCATCGACAGGGCGGACAGGATCACCCCTCCACTTT
. | TRBJ1-1 | . | TRBV5-6 | CASSSGSVTEAFF | TGTGCCAGCAGCTCTGGGTCGGTGACTGAAGCTTTCTTT
. | TRBJ1-5 | . | TRBV25-1 | CASSRPGVSNQPQHF | TGTGCCAGCAGTCGCCCAGGGGTTAGCAATCAGCCCCAGCATTTT
. | TRBJ2-3 | TRBD1 | TRBV29-1 | CSVQGTGSTDTQYF | TGCAGCGTCCAAGGGACAGGGTCTACAGATACGCAGTATTTT
once | TRBJ1-2 | . | TRBV3-1 | CASSQASSDLYGYTF | TGTGCCAGCAGCCAAGCTTCCTCAGATCTCTATGGCTACACCTTC
. | TRBJ2-1 | TRBD2 | TRBV20-1 | CSASSGGTSKQFF | TGCAGTGCTTCTAGCGGGGGGACCTCGAAGCAGTTCTTC
. | TRBJ1-4 | . | TRBV7-8 | CASTLGPNEKLFF | TGTGCCAGCACCCTAGGGCCTAATGAAAAACTGTTTTTT
. | TRBJ2-2 | . | TRBV7-9 | CASGVALGAGELFF | TGTGCCAGCGGTGTCGCGTTAGGCGCCGGGGAGCTGTTTTTT
. | TRBJ1-2 | . | TRBV6-5 | CASRPDTNYGYTF | TGTGCCAGCAGACCGGACACCAACTATGGCTACACCTTC
. | TRBJ2-7 | TRBD2 | TRBV29-1 | CSVAAGGSYEQYF | TGCAGCGTGGCTGCGGGGGGGTCCTACGAGCAGTACTTC
. | TRBJ2-7 | . | TRBV20-1 | CSARRVRGSYEQYF | TGCAGTGCTAGACGGGTGAGGGGTTCCTACGAGCAGTACTTC
. | TRBJ2-2 | TRBD1 | TRBV7-9 | CASSPGQLITGELFF | TGTGCCAGCAGCCCGGGACAGCTAATCACCGGGGAGCTGTTTTTT
. | TRBJ2-7 | . | TRBV2 | CASSLQGEQYF | TGTGCCAGCAGTCTCCAAGGAGAGCAGTACTTC
. | TRBJ2-7 | . | TRBV25-1 | CASSGANSYEQYF | TGTGCCAGCAGTGGGGCCAATTCATACGAGCAGTACTTC
. | TRBJ1-5 | TRBD1 | TRBV4-2 | CASSRTGVDSNQPQHF | TGTGCCAGCAGCCGTACAGGGGTCGATAGCAATCAGCCCCAGCATTTT
. | TRBJ2-7 | . | TRBV4-3 | CASSHLGAAYEQYF | TGCGCCAGCAGCCATCTGGGGGCAGCGTACGAGCAGTACTTC
once | TRBJ2-4 | . | TRBV5-6 | CASSLELAKNIQYF | TGTGCCAGCAGCTTGGAACTAGCCAAAAACATTCAGTACTTC
once | TRBJ1-2 | . | TRBV25-1 | CASKRDDGYTF | TGTGCCAGCAAAAGGGATGACGGCTACACCTTC
. | TRBJ2-5 | . | TRBV6-5 | CASSYPPRPQYF | TGTGCCAGCAGTTACCCCCCCCGCCCCCAGTACTTC
. | TRBJ2-7 | TRBD1 | TRBV6-2/TRBV6-3 | CASSPWDRGGEQYF | TGTGCCAGCAGTCCCTGGGACAGGGGGGGCGAGCAGTACTTC
. | TRBJ1-2 | . | TRBV15 | CATSPVWEGREGGYTF | TGTGCCACCAGCCCAGTTTGGGAGGGACGTGAGGGTGGCTACACCTTC
. | TRBJ1-2 | . | TRBV9 | CASSVDRDYGYTF | TGTGCCAGCAGCGTAGACAGGGACTATGGCTACACCTTC
. | TRBJ2-1 | . | TRBV6-2/TRBV6-3 | CASSYSDGNEQFF | TGTGCCAGCAGTTACTCCGATGGCAATGAGCAGTTCTTC
few | TRBJ2-7 | TRBD2 | TRBV20-1 | CSARLAGGNEQYF | TGCAGTGCTAGACTAGCGGGGGGGAACGAGCAGTACTTC
few | TRBJ2-7 | . | TRBV6-1 | CASNLGQSYEQYF | TGTGCCAGCAATCTCGGACAGTCCTACGAGCAGTACTTC
. | TRBJ1-2 | TRBD1 | TRBV20-1 | CSARPGRGPNYGYTF | TGCAGTGCTAGGCCTGGCAGGGGGCCCAACTATGGCTACACCTTC
. | TRBJ1-2 | TRBD1 | TRBV11-2 | CASSLGPGTGDGYTF | TGTGCCAGCAGCTTAGGCCCTGGGACAGGGGATGGCTACACCTTC
. | TRBJ2-7 | TRBD2 | TRBV7-9 | CASSQGLAITYEQYF | TGTGCCAGCAGTCAAGGACTAGCGATAACCTACGAGCAGTACTTC
. | TRBJ1-1 | . | TRBV19 | CASSHGGNTEAFF | TGTGCCAGTAGTCACGGAGGGAACACTGAAGCTTTCTTT
. | TRBJ2-7 | . | TRBV25-1 | CASTRSYEQYF | TGTGCCAGCACCAGATCCTACGAGCAGTACTTC
few | TRBJ1-1 | TRBD1 | TRBV7-9 | CASSLGGGEAFF | TGTGCCAGCAGTTTAGGGGGCGGTGAAGCTTTCTTT
. | TRBJ2-5 | . | TRBV13 | CASSLRGLQETQYF | TGTGCCAGCAGCTTACGGGGGCTCCAAGAGACCCAGTACTTC
. | TRBJ2-7 | TRBD1 | TRBV13 | CASSTRTGNYEQYF | TGTGCCAGCAGCACCCGGACAGGGAACTACGAGCAGTACTTC
few | TRBJ2-7 | . | TRBV4-1 | CASSQGVAHYEQYF | TGCGCCAGCAGCCAAGGGGTTGCTCACTACGAGCAGTACTTC
. | TRBJ2-7 | . | TRBV7-2 | CATEDSYEQYF | TGTGCCACCGAGGACAGCTACGAGCAGTACTTC
. | TRBJ2-1 | TRBD2 | TRBV7-9 | CASSLVTSGVMNEQFF | TGTGCCAGCAGCTTAGTTACTAGCGGGGTTATGAATGAGCAGTTCTTC
once | TRBJ2-4 | . | TRBV27 | CASGYMIQYF | TGTGCCAGTGGATATATGATTCAGTACTTC
. | TRBJ1-2 | TRBD1 | TRBV20-1 | CSARVEQGTNYGYTF | TGCAGTGCTAGGGTCGAACAGGGGACTAACTATGGCTACACCTTC